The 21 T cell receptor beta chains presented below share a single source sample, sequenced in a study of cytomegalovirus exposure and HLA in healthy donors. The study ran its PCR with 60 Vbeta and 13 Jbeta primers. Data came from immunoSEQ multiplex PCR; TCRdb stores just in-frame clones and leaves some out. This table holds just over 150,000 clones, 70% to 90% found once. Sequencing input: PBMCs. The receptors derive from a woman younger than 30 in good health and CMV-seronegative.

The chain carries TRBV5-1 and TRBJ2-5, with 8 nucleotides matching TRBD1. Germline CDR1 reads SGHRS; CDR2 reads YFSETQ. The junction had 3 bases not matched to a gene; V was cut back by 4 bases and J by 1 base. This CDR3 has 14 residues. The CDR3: CASSDTGGQETQYF. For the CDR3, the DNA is TGCGCCAGCAGCGACACAGGGGGCCAAGAGACCCAGTACTTC.

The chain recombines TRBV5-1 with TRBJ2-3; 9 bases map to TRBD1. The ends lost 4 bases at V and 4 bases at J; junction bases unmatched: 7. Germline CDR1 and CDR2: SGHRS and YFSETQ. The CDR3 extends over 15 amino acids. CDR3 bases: TGCGCCAGCAGCCCATGGGACAGGGCGTCAGATACGCAGTATTTT. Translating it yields CASSPWDRASDTQYF.

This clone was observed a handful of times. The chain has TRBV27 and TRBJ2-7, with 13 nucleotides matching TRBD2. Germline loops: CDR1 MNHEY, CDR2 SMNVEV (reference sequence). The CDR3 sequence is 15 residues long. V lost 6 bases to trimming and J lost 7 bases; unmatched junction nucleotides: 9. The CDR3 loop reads CASRPGLAGVDEQYF. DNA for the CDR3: TGTGCCAGCAGACCCGGACTAGCGGGAGTGGATGAGCAGTACTTC.

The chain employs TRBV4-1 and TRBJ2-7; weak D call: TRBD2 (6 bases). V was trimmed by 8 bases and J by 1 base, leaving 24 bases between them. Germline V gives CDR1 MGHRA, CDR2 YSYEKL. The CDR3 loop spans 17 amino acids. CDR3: CASGRLTGLSSSYEQYF. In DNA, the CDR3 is TGCGCCAGCGGCCGCCTCACGGGACTCTCGTCTTCCTACGAGCAGTACTTC.

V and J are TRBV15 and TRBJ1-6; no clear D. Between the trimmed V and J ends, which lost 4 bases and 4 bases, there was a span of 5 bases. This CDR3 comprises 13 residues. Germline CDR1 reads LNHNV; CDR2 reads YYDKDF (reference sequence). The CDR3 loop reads CATSNTYNSPLHF. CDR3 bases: TGTGCCACCAGCAACACGTATAATTCACCCCTCCACTTT.

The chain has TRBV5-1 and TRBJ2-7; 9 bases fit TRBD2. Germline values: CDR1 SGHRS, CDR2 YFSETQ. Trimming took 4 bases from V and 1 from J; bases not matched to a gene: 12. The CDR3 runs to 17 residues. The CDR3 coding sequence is TGCGCCAGCAGCCGCGCGTTAGCGGGGGCTCGGTCCTACGAGCAGTACTTC. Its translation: CASSRALAGARSYEQYF.

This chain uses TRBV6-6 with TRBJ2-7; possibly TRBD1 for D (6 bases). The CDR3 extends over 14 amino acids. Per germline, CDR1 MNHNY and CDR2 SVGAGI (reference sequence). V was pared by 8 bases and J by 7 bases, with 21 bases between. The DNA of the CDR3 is TGTGCCAGCCGACAACCAGGGGCCGCTTCTGAGCAGTACTTC. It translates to CASRQPGAASEQYF.

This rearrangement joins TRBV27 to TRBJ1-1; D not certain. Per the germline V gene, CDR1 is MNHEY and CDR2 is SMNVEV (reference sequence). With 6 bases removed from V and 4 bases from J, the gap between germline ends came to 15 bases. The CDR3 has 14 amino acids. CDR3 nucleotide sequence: TGTGCCAGCAGCTTGACGGGGTGGAGCACTGAAGCTTTCTTT. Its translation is CASSLTGWSTEAFF.

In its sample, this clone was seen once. The CDR3 DNA reads TGCGCCAGCAGCGGGACTAGCGGGGAAGAGACCCAGTACTTC. The encoded protein is CASSGTSGEETQYF. The V call is TRBV5-1, the J call TRBJ2-5; 13 bases are a match to TRBD2. Germline CDR1 reads SGHRS; CDR2 reads YFSETQ. The CDR3 is made up of 14 amino acids. V shed 4 bases and J 3 bases; nucleotides not matched to a gene: 0.

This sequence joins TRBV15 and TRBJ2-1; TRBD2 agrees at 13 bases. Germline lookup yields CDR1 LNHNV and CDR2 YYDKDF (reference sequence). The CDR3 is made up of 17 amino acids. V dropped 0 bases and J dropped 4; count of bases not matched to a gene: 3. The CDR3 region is CATSREKGLAGYNEQFF. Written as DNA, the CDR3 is TGTGCCACCAGCAGAGAAAAGGGACTAGCGGGATACAATGAGCAGTTCTTC.

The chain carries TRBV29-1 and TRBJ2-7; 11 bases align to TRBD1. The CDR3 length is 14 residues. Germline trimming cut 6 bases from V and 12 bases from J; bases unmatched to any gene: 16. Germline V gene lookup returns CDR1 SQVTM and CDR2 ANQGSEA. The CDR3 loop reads CSVGQGGPGTRMYF. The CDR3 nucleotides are TGCAGCGTGGGACAGGGGGGCCCGGGTACGAGGATGTACTTC.

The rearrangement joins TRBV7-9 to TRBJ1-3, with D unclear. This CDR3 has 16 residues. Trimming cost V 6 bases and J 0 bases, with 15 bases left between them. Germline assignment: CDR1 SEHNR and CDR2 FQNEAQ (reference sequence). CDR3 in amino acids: CASSHGGVNSGNTIYF. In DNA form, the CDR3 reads TGTGCCAGCAGTCACGGCGGGGTAAACTCTGGAAACACCATATATTTT.

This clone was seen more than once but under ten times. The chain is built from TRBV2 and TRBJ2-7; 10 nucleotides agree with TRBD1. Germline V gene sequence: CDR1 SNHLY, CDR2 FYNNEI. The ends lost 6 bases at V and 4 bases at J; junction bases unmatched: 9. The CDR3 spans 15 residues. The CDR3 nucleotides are TGTGCCAGCAGGTTCCGGGACAGGGGACTATACGAGCAGTACTTC. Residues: CASRFRDRGLYEQYF.

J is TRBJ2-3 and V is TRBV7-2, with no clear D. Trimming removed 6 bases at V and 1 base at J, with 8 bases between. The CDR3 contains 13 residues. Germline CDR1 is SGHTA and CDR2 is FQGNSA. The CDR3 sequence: CASRLAGTDTQYF. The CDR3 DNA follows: TGTGCCAGCAGACTCGCGGGCACAGATACGCAGTATTTT.

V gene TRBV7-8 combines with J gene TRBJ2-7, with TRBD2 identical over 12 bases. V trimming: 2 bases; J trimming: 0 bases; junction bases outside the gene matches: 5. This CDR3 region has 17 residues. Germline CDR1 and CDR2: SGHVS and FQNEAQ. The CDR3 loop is CASSLLKTSGGSYEQYF. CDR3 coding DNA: TGTGCCAGCAGCTTACTAAAGACTAGCGGGGGCTCCTACGAGCAGTACTTC.

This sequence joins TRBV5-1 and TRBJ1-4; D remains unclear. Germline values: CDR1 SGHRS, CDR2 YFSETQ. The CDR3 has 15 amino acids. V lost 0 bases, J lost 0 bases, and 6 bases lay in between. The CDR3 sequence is CASSLDSATNEKLFF. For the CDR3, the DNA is TGCGCCAGCAGCTTGGACAGTGCAACTAATGAAAAACTGTTTTTT.

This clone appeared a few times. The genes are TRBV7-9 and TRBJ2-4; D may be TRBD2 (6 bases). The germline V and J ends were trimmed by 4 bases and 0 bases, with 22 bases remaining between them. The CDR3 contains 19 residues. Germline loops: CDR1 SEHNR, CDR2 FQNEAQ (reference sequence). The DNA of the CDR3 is TGTGCCAGCAGCTCGCCGCGGGTCGGGGGTCCGCTAGCCAAAAACATTCAGTACTTC. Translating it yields CASSSPRVGGPLAKNIQYF.

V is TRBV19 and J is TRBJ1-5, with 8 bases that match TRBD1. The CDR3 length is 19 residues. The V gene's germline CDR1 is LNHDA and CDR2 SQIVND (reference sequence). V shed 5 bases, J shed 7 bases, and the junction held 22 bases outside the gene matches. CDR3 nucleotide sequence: TGTGCCAGTAGTTCATTCCCATCGACCGGGACAGGATCCACACAGCCCCAGCATTTT. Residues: CASSSFPSTGTGSTQPQHF.

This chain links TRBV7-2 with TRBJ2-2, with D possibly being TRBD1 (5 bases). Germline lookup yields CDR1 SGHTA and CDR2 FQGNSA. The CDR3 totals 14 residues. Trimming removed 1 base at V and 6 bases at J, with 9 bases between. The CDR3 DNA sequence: TGTGCCAGCAGCTTAGGCGCAGGGTCCGGGGAGCTGTTTTTT. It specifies CASSLGAGSGELFF.

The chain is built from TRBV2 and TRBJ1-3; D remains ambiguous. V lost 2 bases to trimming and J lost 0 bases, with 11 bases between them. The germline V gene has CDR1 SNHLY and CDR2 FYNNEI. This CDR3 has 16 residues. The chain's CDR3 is CASSESGLHSGNTIYF. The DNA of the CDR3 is TGTGCCAGCAGTGAATCAGGACTGCACTCTGGAAACACCATATATTTT.

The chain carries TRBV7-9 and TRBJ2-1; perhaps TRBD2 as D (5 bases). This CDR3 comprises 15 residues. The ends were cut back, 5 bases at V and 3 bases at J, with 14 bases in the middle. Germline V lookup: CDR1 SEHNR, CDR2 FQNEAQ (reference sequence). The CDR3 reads CASSNLGGLYNEQFF. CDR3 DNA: TGTGCCAGCAGCAACCTCGGAGGCCTCTACAATGAGCAGTTCTTC.